One and the same sample provided the 3 T cell receptor beta chains below, sequenced in a study of blood T cell repertoires in COVID-19. Using immunoSEQ multiplex PCR, the repertoire was profiled, and TCRdb retains in-frame clones only, with some absent. This sample has about 50,000 clones; 65% to 90% occur once, and the top ten carry approximately 7.6%. Source material: peripheral blood. Source of these receptors: a human donor in a cohort sampled during active COVID-19.

This chain connects TRBV5-5 to TRBJ1-5; TRBD1 matches 8 bases. V shed 4 bases, J shed 3 bases, and the junction held 3 bases outside the gene matches. Germline V gives CDR1 SGHKS, CDR2 YYEKEE (reference sequence). This CDR3 contains 14 residues. CDR3 region: CASSPDRVNQPQHF. CDR3 in DNA: TGTGCCAGCAGCCCGGACAGGGTCAATCAGCCCCAGCATTTT.

This rearrangement joins TRBV10-3 to TRBJ2-3; 8 bases fit TRBD1. J gave up 4 bases and V 7 bases, and 7 bases lay outside the gene matches. Germline V gene sequence: CDR1 ENHRY, CDR2 SYGVKD. This CDR3 has 14 amino acids. CDR3 bases: TGTGCCATCACTGATTACAGGGGGGCAGATACGCAGTATTTT. This encodes CAITDYRGADTQYF.

This sequence joins TRBV14 and TRBJ2-7, with 13 positions matching TRBD2. CDR3 length equals 15 residues. V lost 4 bases to trimming and J lost 4 bases; unmatched junction nucleotides: 4. Germline loops: CDR1 SGHDN, CDR2 FVKESK. As DNA, the CDR3 is TGTGCCAGCAGCCGCGGGACTAGCGGGATTTACGAGCAGTACTTC. The encoded protein is CASSRGTSGIYEQYF. Looking up the rest from reference TRBV14 and TRBJ2-7 gives the full variable domain: EAGVTQFPSHSVIEKGQTVTLRCDPISGHDNLYWYRRVMGKEIKFLLHFVKESKQDESGMPNNRFLAERTGGTYSTLKVQPAELEDSGVYFCASSRGTSGIYEQYFGPGTRLTVT.